The rows below give T cell receptor beta chains drawn from one sample of a study of CD8 T cells in ankylosing spondylitis. TCRdb re-analysed the 5' RACE reads in MiXCR, keeping a single row per CDR3 protein. The sample contains approximately 440,000 distinct CDR3 sequences, roughly 15% of which appear only once. The specimen sequenced was blood, either unsorted or a sorted T cell fraction (not recorded which). The receptors shown here come from a male donor with ankylosing spondylitis. The CDR3 runs from the conserved cysteine through the conserved F or W. Each record gives: clone size, D gene, J gene, V gene, CDR3 DNA, CDR3 protein. A D gene is named only where the DNA matches it firmly. The size of a clone is reported for some rows only, either as once, few or many, or as a class for expanded clones.

NA TRBD2 TRBJ2-7 TRBV20-1 TGCAGTGCAAGCGCTAGCGGGAGAAGTAAAAAGCAGTACTTC CSASASGRSKKQYF
NA TRBD1 TRBJ1-6 TRBV5-1 TGCGCCAGCAGCCCTCAGGACAGGGAACATTCACCCCTCCACTTT CASSPQDREHSPLHF
few TRBD2 TRBJ2-1 TRBV24-1 TGTGCCACCAGTGATTCCCGGAGTGGCGGGGGGAGGGGTGAGCAGTTCTTC CATSDSRSGGGRGEQFF
NA NA TRBJ2-3 TRBV15 TGTGCCTCAACGTGGGGAGATCTGTCAGATACGCAGTATTTT CASTWGDLSDTQYF
NA TRBD2 TRBJ2-1 TRBV20-1 TGCAGTGCTTGGACTAGCGGGAGCGGGGGTGAGCAGTTCTTC CSAWTSGSGGEQFF
few TRBD1 TRBJ1-6 TRBV9 TGTGCCAGCAGCGGGACAGGGGTTCAATCACCCCTCCACTTT CASSGTGVQSPLHF
NA TRBD1 TRBJ2-5 TRBV24-1 TGTGCCACCAGCGCAGGACAGGGGGGAAAACAAGAGACCCAGTACTTC CATSAGQGGKQETQYF
few NA TRBJ2-7 TRBV7-8 TGTGCCAGCAGCTTAGGAGGGGAGTTGGGGTTTCAGTACTTC CASSLGGELGFQYF
NA NA TRBJ2-2 TRBV19 TGTGCCACGAAACAAAGCCCCTACACCGGGGAGCTGTTTTTT CATKQSPYTGELFF
NA NA TRBJ1-5 TRBV19 TGTGCCAGTAGTAGCCAAAGTGGGTATAGCAATCAGCCCCAGCATTTT CASSSQSGYSNQPQHF
few NA TRBJ2-3 TRBV20-1 TGCAGTGCTAGAGATCGAACGGGAGTAAAGACAGATACGCAGTATTTT CSARDRTGVKTDTQYF
few TRBD1 TRBJ1-6 TRBV5-1 TGCGCCAGCACCCCGACCGGGACAGGGAATAATTCACCCCTCCACTTT CASTPTGTGNNSPLHF
few NA TRBJ2-7 TRBV7-9 TGTGCCAGCAGCTTCTTCGGGGGTGGATACGAGCAGTACTTC CASSFFGGGYEQYF
NA NA TRBJ2-1 TRBV5-5 TGTGCCAGCAGCTTGGTGTGGAATGAGCAGTTCTTC CASSLVWNEQFF
NA TRBD2 TRBJ2-1 TRBV27 TGTGCCAGCAGTTACCGACTAGCGGGAGGGCCCTACAATGAGCAGTTCTTC CASSYRLAGGPYNEQFF
many NA TRBJ1-2 TRBV12-3/TRBV12-4 TGTGCCAGCAGTTTAGCGCGTCGGGGCGGCTATGGCTACACCTTC CASSLARRGGYGYTF
few TRBD2 TRBJ2-5 TRBV11-2 TGTGCCAGCAGCTTATGGGGTAGCGGGGGGGTACAAGAGACCCAGTACTTC CASSLWGSGGVQETQYF
many TRBD1 TRBJ2-2 TRBV6-1 TGTGCCAGCAGGGGACAGGTGAACACCGGGGAGCTGTTTTTT CASRGQVNTGELFF
few NA TRBJ1-3 TRBV15 TGTGCCACCAGCAGAGGCTTCTCTGGAAACACCATATATTTT CATSRGFSGNTIYF
NA TRBD2 TRBJ2-1 TRBV6-5 TGTGCCAGCAGTTACTCGATCGGGCAGCGGGGGTACAATGAGCAGTTCTTC CASSYSIGQRGYNEQFF
NA NA TRBJ2-2 TRBV7-9 TGTGCCAGCAGCCCCTACGTGCACACCGGGGAGCTGTTTTTT CASSPYVHTGELFF
NA NA TRBJ1-2 TRBV7-2 TGTGCCAGCAGCTTAGTAGGGGCGACAGTAAGTGGCTACACCTTC CASSLVGATVSGYTF
NA NA TRBJ1-6 TRBV7-2 TGTGCCAGCAGCTCCCCAAATAATTCACCCCTCCACTTT CASSSPNNSPLHF
NA NA TRBJ1-3 TRBV18 TGTGCCAGCTCGCCGAAGGACAGCCCTGGAAACACCATATATTTT CASSPKDSPGNTIYF
NA NA TRBJ2-7 TRBV20-1 TGCAGTGCCGCCGGACCGCGGGACGAGCAGTACTTC CSAAGPRDEQYF
NA NA TRBJ2-7 TRBV27 TGTGCCAGCAGTCCCGGACCCTACGAGCAGTACTTC CASSPGPYEQYF